These T cell receptor beta chains were read from a single sample in a study of blood T cell repertoires in COVID-19. Measured with immunoSEQ multiplex PCR; TCRdb has only the in-frame clones, and not every one. The sample lists fewer than 300,000 clones, over 75% occurring once. Sample: peripheral blood. The receptors here all came from a woman between 50 and 59 years old with acute or convalescent COVID-19. Both conserved end residues are part of each CDR3. D genes are given only for firm matches. Part of the rows lack a size; the others show once, few, many or a class for expanded clones.

J | length | D | V | size | DNA | CDR3
TRBJ2-7 | 15 | TRBD2 | TRBV28 | NA | TGTGCCAGCAGACCTAGCGGGAGCACCCCCTACGAGCAGTACTTC | CASRPSGSTPYEQYF
TRBJ1-1 | 14 | NA | TRBV7-2 | NA | TGTGCCAGCAGCCCTTCGGACAGGAACACTGAAGCTTTCTTT | CASSPSDRNTEAFF
TRBJ2-7 | 13 | NA | TRBV6-5 | once | TGTGCCAGCACCGACACCAGGGGCTACGAGCAGTACTTC | CASTDTRGYEQYF
TRBJ2-7 | 14 | TRBD1 | TRBV7-8 | NA | TGTGCCAGCAGCAGCCGCACAGGGGGCAACGAGCAGTACTTC | CASSSRTGGNEQYF
TRBJ2-1 | 13 | TRBD2 | TRBV27 | NA | TGTGCCAGCAGTATGGGACTAGGGAATGAGCAGTTCTTC | CASSMGLGNEQFF
TRBJ1-2 | 14 | NA | TRBV6-5 | NA | TGTGCCACCCTCAAGGCCAGGGAGGCCAATGGCTACACCTTC | CATLKAREANGYTF
TRBJ1-1 | 16 | NA | TRBV6-1 | NA | TGTGCCAGCAGTGACCTGTACAGGGCTACGAACACTGAAGCTTTCTTT | CASSDLYRATNTEAFF
TRBJ2-1 | 13 | NA | TRBV6-5 | NA | TGTGCCAGCAGATTTAGCGGAAACAATGAGCAGTTCTTC | CASRFSGNNEQFF
TRBJ2-5 | 14 | TRBD2 | TRBV2 | NA | TGTGCCAGCAGGAGCGGGAAGACACAAGAGACCCAGTACTTC | CASRSGKTQETQYF
TRBJ2-2 | 18 | TRBD2 | TRBV6-2/TRBV6-3 | NA | TGTGCCAGCAGTTCCACCACTAGCGGGAGGCTCAGGACCGGGGAGCTGTTTTTT | CASSSTTSGRLRTGELFF
TRBJ1-2 | 14 | TRBD1 | TRBV27 | once | TGTGCCAGCAGCGGTTTTTCAGGGGGCTATGGCTACACCTTC | CASSGFSGGYGYTF
TRBJ1-5 | 17 | TRBD1 | TRBV4-1 | NA | TGCGCCAGCAGCCCGCCCCCCCAGGGGGTAGGCAATCAGCCCCAGCATTTT | CASSPPPQGVGNQPQHF
TRBJ2-7 | 14 | TRBD1 | TRBV6-2/TRBV6-3 | NA | TGTGCCAGCAGTTCCGGGACAGTGATTCTCGAGCAGTACTTC | CASSSGTVILEQYF
TRBJ2-4 | 14 | TRBD1 | TRBV2 | NA | TGTGCCAGCAGTGACGGGACAGGGGTCGAGATTCAGTACTTC | CASSDGTGVEIQYF
TRBJ1-6 | 15 | NA | TRBV11-2 | NA | TGTGCCAGCAGGAAAAAGGGGGGGGAATTCAAGGCCCTCCACTTT | CASRKKGGEFKALHF
TRBJ2-1 | 15 | NA | TRBV5-1 | NA | TGCGCCAGCAGCTTGGAGACTAGCTCCTACAATGAGCAGTTCTTC | CASSLETSSYNEQFF
TRBJ2-3 | 15 | TRBD1 | TRBV6-4 | NA | TGTGCCACCACGACACGGGACAGGCCTCCAGATACGCAGTATTTT | CATTTRDRPPDTQYF
TRBJ2-2 | 15 | TRBD1 | TRBV6-5 | NA | TGTGCCAGCAAGGGACAGGGGGCAAGCACCGGGGAGCTGTTTTTT | CASKGQGASTGELFF
TRBJ2-5 | 16 | TRBD1 | TRBV18 | NA | TGTGCCAGCTCAATACCCGGGACAGCGCCCCAAGAGACCCAGTACTTC | CASSIPGTAPQETQYF
TRBJ2-7 | 13 | NA | TRBV9 | NA | TGTGCCAGCAGTAACAGGGAGTCCTACGAGCAGTACTTC | CASSNRESYEQYF
TRBJ2-5 | 16 | TRBD2 | TRBV5-6 | NA | TGTGCCAGCAGCCCGAGCACTAGCGGGAACATGGAGACCCAGTACTTC | CASSPSTSGNMETQYF
TRBJ2-6 | 17 | NA | TRBV7-2 | NA | TGTGCCAGCAGCTTAGTTGCAGGTAGCTCTGGGGCCAACGTCCTGACTTTC | CASSLVAGSSGANVLTF
TRBJ1-1 | 15 | TRBD1 | TRBV27 | NA | TGTGCCAGCAGTCCCGACAGGGGTGGGAGCACTGAAGCTTTCTTT | CASSPDRGGSTEAFF
TRBJ2-5 | 13 | TRBD1 | TRBV25-1 | NA | TGTGCCAGCGGCAGGACAGGGCGGGAGACCCAGTACTTC | CASGRTGRETQYF
TRBJ2-5 | 15 | TRBD2 | TRBV27 | NA | TGTGCCAGCAGAGGACTAGCGCGCACCTTAGAGACCCAGTACTTC | CASRGLARTLETQYF
TRBJ2-5 | 15 | TRBD2 | TRBV11-2 | NA | TGTGCCAGCAGGACCATAGCGGGGAGTAAAGAGACCCAGTACTTC | CASRTIAGSKETQYF
TRBJ1-2 | 15 | TRBD1 | TRBV28 | NA | TGTGCCAGCAGTTGGGCTCGGACAGGGGTTGATGGCTACACCTTC | CASSWARTGVDGYTF
TRBJ2-1 | 17 | NA | TRBV7-9 | NA | TGTGCCAGCAGCTCAGGGCATGGGGGGACGGTGGACAATGAGCAGTTCTTC | CASSSGHGGTVDNEQFF
TRBJ1-1 | 17 | NA | TRBV1 | NA | TGCACCAGCAGCAACCGGGACAGGGCGTCCCTGAACACTGAAGCTTTCTTT | CTSSNRDRASLNTEAFF
TRBJ1-4 | 15 | TRBD1 | TRBV27 | NA | TGTGCCAGCAGTAGCCTGGGACAGATTAATGAAAAACTGTTTTTT | CASSSLGQINEKLFF
TRBJ1-5 | 15 | NA | TRBV10-3 | NA | TGTGCCATCAGTGAGGGGGCGGGGAGGGGTCAGCCCCAGCATTTT | CAISEGAGRGQPQHF
TRBJ1-4 | 16 | NA | TRBV21-1 | NA | TGTGCCAGCGTATCGGGGGAGAAAGCAACTAATGAAAAACTGTTTTTT | CASVSGEKATNEKLFF
TRBJ2-7 | 15 | NA | TRBV6-2/TRBV6-3 | NA | TGTGCCAGCAGTTTCGGGGGGCAATTCGGGTACGAGCAGTACTTC | CASSFGGQFGYEQYF
TRBJ1-4 | 13 | NA | TRBV5-6 | NA | TGTGCCAGCAGCTTGGGCAGAAATGAAAAACTGTTTTTT | CASSLGRNEKLFF
TRBJ1-4 | 15 | TRBD1 | TRBV6-5 | NA | TGTGCCAGCAGGACTACAGGGGGCGGGAATGAAAAACTGTTTTTT | CASRTTGGGNEKLFF
TRBJ2-3 | 15 | NA | TRBV5-1 | NA | TGCGCCAGCAGCTTCGGGTCTAGTGGGACAGATACGCAGTATTTT | CASSFGSSGTDTQYF
TRBJ2-2 | 17 | TRBD1 | TRBV27 | NA | TGTGCCAGCAGTTTGGGACAGGGCCCCGGGGACACCGGGGAGCTGTTTTTT | CASSLGQGPGDTGELFF
TRBJ1-2 | 16 | TRBD1 | TRBV15 | NA | TGTGCCACCAGCAGAGATAAAGGACAGGGGGCCGTTGGCTACACCTTC | CATSRDKGQGAVGYTF
TRBJ2-7 | 16 | TRBD1 | TRBV28 | NA | TGTGCCAGCAGTTTATGGCACAGGGGGCCCTCCTACGAGCAGTACTTC | CASSLWHRGPSYEQYF
TRBJ1-2 | 13 | NA | TRBV9 | NA | TGTGCCAGCAGCGTAGAAGGGGTTGATGGCTACACCTTC | CASSVEGVDGYTF
TRBJ1-2 | 14 | TRBD1 | TRBV2 | NA | TGTGCCAGCAGGGCGGGACAGTTTAACTATGGCTACACCTTC | CASRAGQFNYGYTF
TRBJ2-1 | 15 | NA | TRBV4-3 | NA | TGCGCCAGCAGCCAAGCCCGGGGATGGGTTTTTGAGCAGTTCTTC | CASSQARGWVFEQFF
TRBJ1-1 | 13 | NA | TRBV27 | few | TGTGCCAGCAACCGCCAGGGGAACACTGAAGCTTTCTTT | CASNRQGNTEAFF